These 18 T cell receptor beta chains originate from one sample sequenced in a study of T cells expressing NK-cell markers. After re-calling the 5' RACE reads, TCRdb lists one entry per CDR3 protein, DNA absent. This sample contains over 150,000 distinct CDR3 sequences. The material sequenced was blood T cells: a sorted CD56 or NKG2C T cell subset, CD4+ or CD8+ T cells, or bulk PBMC T cells (not recorded which). Receptor source: a woman in her forties or fifties in good health.

This chain links TRBV7-9 with TRBJ2-7. This CDR3 has 13 residues. Germline CDR1 reads SEHNR; CDR2 reads FQNEAQ (reference sequence). The chain's CDR3 is CASSLDLGLEQYF. The full variable domain, rest sourced from reference TRBV7-9 and TRBJ2-7, is DTGVSQNPRHKITKRGQNVTFRCDPISEHNRLYWYRQTLGQGPEFLTYFQNEAQLEKSRLLSDRFSAERPKGSFSTLEIQRTEQGDSAMYLCASSLDLGLEQYFGPGTRLTVT.

The V and J genes are TRBV4-1 and TRBJ2-1; there is no DNA to check the TCRdb D call of TRBD1. The CDR3 covers 14 residues. Per germline, CDR1 MGHRA and CDR2 YSYEKL. This chain's CDR3 is CASSQTRTANEQFF.

J is TRBJ2-5 and V is TRBV29-1. CDR3 length: 16 residues. Germline CDR1 is SQVTM and CDR2 is ANQGSEA. The CDR3 is CSVDFLENWAKETQYF.

The chain is built from TRBV29-1 and TRBJ2-7. This CDR3 contains 11 residues. The V gene's germline CDR1 is SQVTM and CDR2 ANQGSEA. The CDR3 loop is CSVEEWGEQYF.

This sequence joins TRBV10-3 and TRBJ1-5; TCRdb's D gene call, TRBD1, goes unchecked for lack of DNA. The germline V gene has CDR1 ENHRY and CDR2 SYGVKD. This CDR3 has 15 residues. CDR3 region: CATPNRDRGNQPQHF.

The chain carries TRBV12-3 or TRBV12-4 and TRBJ1-4; the TCRdb D gene call, TRBD1, has no DNA to confirm it. This CDR3 is built from 13 residues. CDR3 sequence: CASKDRVGEKLFF.

This chain uses TRBV28 with TRBJ1-2; absent DNA, TCRdb's TRBD1 call cannot be checked. CDR1 and CDR2 (germline): MDHEN, SYDVKM. The CDR3 consists of 15 residues. The CDR3 region is CASSPRTIGAYGYTF.

V and J are TRBV7-9 and TRBJ1-1; TCRdb lists TRBD1, though no DNA is available to test this call. The CDR3 has 15 amino acids. Germline V lookup: CDR1 SEHNR, CDR2 FQNEAQ (reference sequence). The CDR3 loop reads CASSLQAGVRTEAFF.

The gene calls are TRBV5-1 and TRBJ1-4; TCRdb names TRBD1, which stays unverified in the absence of DNA. CDR1 and CDR2 from the germline V gene are SGHRS and YFSETQ. The CDR3 is 17 residues long. CDR3 residues: CASSPSPSLRANEKLFF.

The V call is TRBV27, the J call TRBJ2-1; the TCRdb D gene call, TRBD2, has no DNA to confirm it. The CDR3 totals 14 residues. Looked up from germline, CDR1 is MNHEY and CDR2 is SMNVEV (reference sequence). This chain's CDR3 is CASSFLAGVNEQFF.

V gene TRBV4-1 combines with J gene TRBJ2-1; TCRdb reports TRBD2, a call that lacks DNA to check it against. This CDR3 spans 16 amino acids. Per germline, CDR1 MGHRA and CDR2 YSYEKL. The CDR3 loop is CASSQGASGFYNEQFF.

The chain combines TRBV28 with TRBJ2-1; TCRdb names TRBD1, which stays unverified in the absence of DNA. The CDR3 totals 16 residues. The germline CDR1 and CDR2 sequences are MDHEN and SYDVKM. The CDR3 spells CASSFEAWDKNNEQFF.

The chain joins TRBV7-8 to TRBJ2-7; the D call from TCRdb, TRBD1, cannot be confirmed without DNA. The germline gives CDR1 SGHVS, CDR2 FQNEAQ. The CDR3 has 15 residues. CDR3 protein: CASSLLSGDFREQYF.

The chain joins TRBV24-1 to TRBJ1-1; checking the TCRdb D call of TRBD1 is not possible without DNA. This CDR3 is 11 amino acids long. Germline V gene lookup returns CDR1 KGHDR and CDR2 SFDVKD. CDR3 loop: CATSSDRQAFF.

The chain recombines TRBV24-1 with TRBJ2-3; the TRBD2 assignment by TCRdb is unverifiable without DNA. The CDR3 contains 15 residues. CDR1 KGHDR and CDR2 SFDVKD come from the germline V gene. The CDR3 region is CATSDLQGTRGTQYF.

This chain joins TRBV11-3 and TRBJ2-7; TCRdb picks TRBD2, but there is no DNA to check that call. This CDR3 region has 13 residues. Germline lookup yields CDR1 SGHNT and CDR2 YENEEA. The CDR3 protein is CASSQRATYEQYF.

The chain combines TRBV30 with TRBJ2-7. CDR1 is GTSNPN, CDR2 SVGIG, per germline (reference sequence). The length of the CDR3 is 11 residues. The CDR3: CAWSGAYEQYF.

V and J are TRBV12-3 or TRBV12-4 and TRBJ2-2. The CDR3 consists of 14 residues. This CDR3 reads CASSTQVLTGELFF.